This T cell receptor (beta chain) was identified during a study of blood T cell repertoires in COVID-19. Study at large: Specimens from acute and convalescent COVID-19 originated in the United States, Italy and Spain.

In its sample, this clone was seen once. In the study's own analysis: Amplification from reference gene primers served as the basis for estimated nucleated cell counts. Profiled with immunoSEQ multiplex PCR; TCRdb holds only in-frame clones, not every one. The V and J calls and clone size are taken from that table; D and trimming were inferred from the DNA. The sample shows about 300,000 clones, 80% to 90% of them seen only once. V lost 3 bases and J 4 bases, leaving 9 bases between the germline ends. The CDR3 totals 13 residues. Germline CDR1 KGHDR, CDR2 SFDVKD. The chain carries TRBV24-1 and TRBJ2-7, with D hard to call. Sequencing was carried out using peripheral blood. This clonotype was obtained from a man between 40 and 49 years old with acute or convalescent COVID-19. CDR3 DNA sequence: TGTGCCACCAGTGATACGACTGAGTACGAGCAGTACTTC. Residues: CATSDTTEYEQYF.